The TCR beta chain described here comes from a study of blood T cell repertoires in COVID-19. In the original workflow: By means of reference gene primer amplification, nucleated cell counts were estimated. Sequencing used immunoSEQ multiplex PCR; TCRdb keeps in-frame clones, though not all of them. D and trimming come from the DNA, and the V and J calls and clone size come from that table. The table records 130,000 to 150,000 clones, approximately 84% of them present only once. Sequencing was performed on peripheral blood. This receptor was obtained from a woman aged 60 to 75 with acute or convalescent COVID-19.

CDR3 DNA sequence: TGTGCCAGCAGTTATGCCGGACTAGATACGCAGTATTTT. Its translation is CASSYAGLDTQYF. The rearrangement links TRBV6-2 or TRBV6-3 to TRBJ2-3; D possibly corresponds to TRBD2 (5 bases). Trimming removed 3 bases from V and 5 bases from J, with 9 bases in between. The germline V gene has CDR1 MNHEY and CDR2 SVGEGT. The CDR3 spans 13 residues.